The entry that follows covers one TCR beta chain sequence. What this receptor recognizes is not known. Within one base of it there is no much larger clone, and no base qualities were kept. The trial excluded patients who had a history of autoimmune disease or who were on systemic immunosuppression. Peripheral blood for TCR sequencing was collected from all dose cohorts at baseline, on cycle 4 day 1, and on cycle 7 day 1. Samples came from an open-label, multicenter, first-in-human phase I dose-escalation trial of ivuxolimab. Adults with locally advanced or metastatic melanoma, renal cell, hepatocellular, or head and neck squamous cell carcinoma were enrolled in the trial. CD4+ and CD8+ T cells were sorted separately from peripheral blood before TCR sequencing. Genomic DNA was isolated from the sorted cells so that the TCRbeta CDR3 region could be sequenced. The immunoSEQ Assay was used to sequence the TCRbeta CDR3 regions. The immuneACCESS repertoire file appears here via TCRdb, limited to in-frame rearrangements. These files lack a portion of the clones; in checked studies, under half of the deficit traces to unresolved V genes, and the cause of the others is not known. Across this sample there are around 11,000 clones, with around 78% seen only once. The ten largest clones represent roughly 15% of the sample.

Inclusive of the bounding cysteine and phenylalanine, the CDR3 is 14 residues long. CDR3 DNA only is kept here, 42 bases in frame from base 1. Sequences PRHDT (CDR1) and FYEKMQ (CDR2) are obtained from the germline V gene (reference sequence). Relative to germline, V is 4 bases shorter and J is 1 base shorter, with 8 bases between their ends. The data stem from a study of OX40 agonist ivuxolimab in advanced cancers. Turning to the overall study: Ivuxolimab, which targeted the costimulatory receptor OX40 (CD134), was an agonistic, fully human IgG2 monoclonal antibody. Partial responses occurred in three dose-escalation patients: two with cutaneous melanoma and one with hepatocellular carcinoma. The paper reports the monotherapy dose-escalation portion (N of about 51 patients) of the phase I ivuxolimab trial. The point of sequencing TCRbeta in the periphery was to test whether ivuxolimab changed TCR sequence diversity and drove clonal T-cell expansion. Of the approximately 53 patients in dose escalation, about 19 had hepatocellular carcinoma, some 15 had melanoma, 9 had renal cell carcinoma and 9 had head and neck cancer. Patients were allowed to have had prior anti-PD-1, anti-PD-L1 or anti-CTLA-4 therapy, and around two fifths of the dose-escalation patients had been treated with checkpoint inhibitors. The dose-escalation cohort was 82.7% male with a mean age of 60 years, ranging from roughly 20 to 85. Intravenous ivuxolimab was administered to patients every 2 weeks at six dose levels: 0.01, 0.1, 0.3, 1.5, 3 and 10 mg/kg. Results the study describes overall, beyond this receptor: Clonal expansion of both CD4+ and CD8+ blood T cells was observed from baseline to week 6 at doses 0.1 to 3.0 mg/kg. After ivuxolimab, expanded clones were on average more numerous among CD8+ T cells than among CD4+ T cells. Low levels of normalized T-cell clonal expansion were also seen in some nonresponding patients. The antigen specificity of the clonally expanded peripheral T cells was not determined. Partial responders in the 0.1-3.0 mg/kg groups had among the lowest normalized peripheral clonal expansion, especially among CD8+ T cells.

The TCR comes from an adult with an advanced solid tumor such as melanoma, head and neck, liver or kidney cancer. The sample consisted of CD4+ or CD8+ T cells sorted from blood, taken in a trial of the OX40 agonist ivuxolimab. The rearrangement combines TRBV13 with TRBJ2-4; too little of a D gene remains to name it. CDR3 sequence: CASSSGAAKNIQYF. In nucleotide form, the sequence is TGTGCCAGCAGCTCCGGCGCGGCCAAAAACATTCAGTACTTC.